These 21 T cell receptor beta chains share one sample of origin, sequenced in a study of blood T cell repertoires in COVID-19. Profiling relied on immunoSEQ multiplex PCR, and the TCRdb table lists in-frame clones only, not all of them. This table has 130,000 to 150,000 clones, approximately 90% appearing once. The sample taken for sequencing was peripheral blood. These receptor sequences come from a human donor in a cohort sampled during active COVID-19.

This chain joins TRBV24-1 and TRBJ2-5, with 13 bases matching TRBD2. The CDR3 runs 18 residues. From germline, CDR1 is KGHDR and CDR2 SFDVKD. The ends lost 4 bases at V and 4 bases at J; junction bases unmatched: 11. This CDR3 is CATSDPKTSGGRLETQYF. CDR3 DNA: TGTGCCACCAGTGACCCTAAGACTAGCGGGGGGAGATTAGAGACCCAGTACTTC.

DNA of the CDR3: TGTGCCAGCAGTTACACCGGGACAGGGACTGAAGCTTTCTTT. This sequence encodes CASSYTGTGTEAFF. V and J are TRBV6-2 or TRBV6-3 and TRBJ1-1, with 9 positions matching TRBD1. The CDR3 covers 14 residues. The trim removed 2 bases at V and 5 bases at J, leaving 3 bases unmatched. In germline, CDR1 is MNHEY, CDR2 SVGEGT.

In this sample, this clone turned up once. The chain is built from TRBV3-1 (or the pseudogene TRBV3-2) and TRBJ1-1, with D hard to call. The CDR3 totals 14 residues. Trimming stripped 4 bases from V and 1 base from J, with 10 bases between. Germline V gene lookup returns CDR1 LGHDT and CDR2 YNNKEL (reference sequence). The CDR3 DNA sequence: TGTGCCAGCAGCCGACGGGAGGCGAACACTGAAGCTTTCTTT. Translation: CASSRREANTEAFF.

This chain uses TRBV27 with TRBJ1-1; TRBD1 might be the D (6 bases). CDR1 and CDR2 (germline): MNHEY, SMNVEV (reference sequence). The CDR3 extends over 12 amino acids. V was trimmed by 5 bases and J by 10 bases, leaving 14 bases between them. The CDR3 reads CASSPGDGTAFF. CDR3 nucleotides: TGTGCCAGCAGTCCAGGGGATGGGACAGCTTTCTTT.

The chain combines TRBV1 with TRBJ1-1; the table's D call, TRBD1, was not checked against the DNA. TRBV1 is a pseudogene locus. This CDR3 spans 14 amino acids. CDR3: CTRVSEQDPFEAFF. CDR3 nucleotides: TGCACCAGAGTTTCCGAACAGGACCCCTTTGAAGCTTTCTTT.

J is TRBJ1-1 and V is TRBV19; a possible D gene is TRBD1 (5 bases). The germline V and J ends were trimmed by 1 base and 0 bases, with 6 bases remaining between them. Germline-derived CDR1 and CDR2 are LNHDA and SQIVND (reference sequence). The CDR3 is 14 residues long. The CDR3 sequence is CASSIGQMNTEAFF. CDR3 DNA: TGTGCCAGTAGTATAGGACAGATGAACACTGAAGCTTTCTTT.

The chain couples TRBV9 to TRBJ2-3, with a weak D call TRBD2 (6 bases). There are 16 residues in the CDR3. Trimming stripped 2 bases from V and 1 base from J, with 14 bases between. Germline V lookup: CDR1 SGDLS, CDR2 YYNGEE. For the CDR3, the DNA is TGTGCCAGCAGCGTGGGAGGACCTCCGGGCACAGATACGCAGTATTTT. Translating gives CASSVGGPPGTDTQYF.

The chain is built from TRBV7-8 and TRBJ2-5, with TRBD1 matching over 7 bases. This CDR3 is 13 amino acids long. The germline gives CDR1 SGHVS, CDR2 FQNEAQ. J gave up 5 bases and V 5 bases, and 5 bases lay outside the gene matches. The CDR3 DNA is TGTGCCAGCAGCCCCACAGGGGTGGAGACCCAGTACTTC. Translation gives CASSPTGVETQYF.

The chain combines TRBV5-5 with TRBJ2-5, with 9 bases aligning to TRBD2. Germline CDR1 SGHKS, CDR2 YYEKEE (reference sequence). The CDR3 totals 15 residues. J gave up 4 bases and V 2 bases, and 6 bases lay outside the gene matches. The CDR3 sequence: CASSFSRGGAETQYF. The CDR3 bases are TGTGCCAGCAGCTTCTCGCGGGGGGGCGCAGAGACCCAGTACTTC.

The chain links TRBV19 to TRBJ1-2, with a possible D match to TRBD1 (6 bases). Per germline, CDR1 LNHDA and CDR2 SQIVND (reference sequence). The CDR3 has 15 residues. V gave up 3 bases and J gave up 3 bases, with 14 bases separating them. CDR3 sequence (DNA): TGTGCCAGTAGTATCCACAGGGCGATCGACTATGGCTACACCTTC. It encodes CASSIHRAIDYGYTF.

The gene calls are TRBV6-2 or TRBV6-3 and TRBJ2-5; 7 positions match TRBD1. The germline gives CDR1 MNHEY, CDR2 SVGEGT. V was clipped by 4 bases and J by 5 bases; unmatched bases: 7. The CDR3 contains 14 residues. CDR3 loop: CASSSHRGRETQYF. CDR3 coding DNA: TGTGCCAGCAGTTCGCACAGGGGTCGGGAGACCCAGTACTTC.

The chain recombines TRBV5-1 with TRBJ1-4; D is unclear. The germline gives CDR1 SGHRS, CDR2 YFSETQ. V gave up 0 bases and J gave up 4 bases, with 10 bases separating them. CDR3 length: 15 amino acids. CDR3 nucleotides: TGCGCCAGCAGCTTGGAACCAGGACTTAATGAAAAACTGTTTTTT. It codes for CASSLEPGLNEKLFF.

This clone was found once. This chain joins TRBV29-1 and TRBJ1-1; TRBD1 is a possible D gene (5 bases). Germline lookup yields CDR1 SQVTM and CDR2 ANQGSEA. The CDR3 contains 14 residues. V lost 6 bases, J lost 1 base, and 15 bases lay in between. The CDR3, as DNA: TGCAGCGTGAGTGGGGGGGGAGCGAACACTGAAGCTTTCTTT. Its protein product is CSVSGGGANTEAFF.

CDR3 sequence reads: CASSQERTEANYGYTF. DNA for the CDR3: TGTGCCAGCAGCCAAGAACGGACAGAAGCTAACTATGGCTACACCTTC. The genes are TRBV4-2 and TRBJ1-2; D is possibly TRBD1 (6 bases). The length of the CDR3 is 16 residues. V lost 0 bases to trimming and J lost 0 bases, with 11 bases between them. Germline loops: CDR1 LGHNA, CDR2 YNFKEQ.

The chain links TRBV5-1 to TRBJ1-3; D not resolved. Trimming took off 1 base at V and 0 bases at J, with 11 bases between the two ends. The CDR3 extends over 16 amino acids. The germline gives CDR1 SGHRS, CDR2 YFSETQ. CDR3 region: CASSLQALSSGNTIYF. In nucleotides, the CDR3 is TGCGCCAGCAGCTTGCAGGCTCTGAGCTCTGGAAACACCATATATTTT.

CDR3 sequence (DNA): TGCGCCAGCTCGCCAGGGGGCCTTAACTATGGCTACACCTTC. As protein: CASSPGGLNYGYTF. V usage is TRBV4-3 and J usage is TRBJ1-2; 8 bases align to TRBD1. This CDR3 has 14 amino acids. Losses at the gene ends were 8 bases for V and 1 base for J; bases not matched to a gene: 6. Germline V gene data show CDR1 as LGHNA and CDR2 as YSLEER.

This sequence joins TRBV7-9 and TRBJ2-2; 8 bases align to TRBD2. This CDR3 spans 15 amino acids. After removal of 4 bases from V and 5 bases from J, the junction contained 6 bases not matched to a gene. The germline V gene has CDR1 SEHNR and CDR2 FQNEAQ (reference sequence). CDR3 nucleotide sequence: TGTGCCAGCAGCTATCCAGCGGGGGTGACCGGGGAGCTGTTTTTT. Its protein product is CASSYPAGVTGELFF.

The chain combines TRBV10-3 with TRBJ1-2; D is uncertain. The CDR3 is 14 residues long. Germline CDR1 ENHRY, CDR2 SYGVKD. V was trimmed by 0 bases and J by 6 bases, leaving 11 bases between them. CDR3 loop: CAISESRVANGYTF. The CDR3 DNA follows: TGTGCCATCAGTGAGTCACGGGTTGCGAATGGCTACACCTTC.

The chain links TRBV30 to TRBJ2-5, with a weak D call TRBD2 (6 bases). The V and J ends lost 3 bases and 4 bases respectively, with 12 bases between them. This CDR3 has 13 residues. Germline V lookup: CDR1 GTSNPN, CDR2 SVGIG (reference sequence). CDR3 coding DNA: TGTGCCTGGAGGCATCCAGCGGGAGAGACCCAGTACTTC. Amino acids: CAWRHPAGETQYF.

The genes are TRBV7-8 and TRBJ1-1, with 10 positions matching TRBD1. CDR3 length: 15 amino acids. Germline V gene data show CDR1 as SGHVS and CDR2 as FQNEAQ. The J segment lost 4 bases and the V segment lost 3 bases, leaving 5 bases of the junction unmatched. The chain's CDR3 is CASSFFGQGGTEAFF. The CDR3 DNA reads TGTGCCAGCAGCTTTTTCGGACAGGGGGGCACTGAAGCTTTCTTT. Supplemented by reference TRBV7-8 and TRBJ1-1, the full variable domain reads GAGVSQSPRYKVAKRGQDVALRCDPISGHVSLFWYQQALGQGPEFLTYFQNEAQLDKSGLPSDRFFAERPEGSVSTLKIQRTQQEDSAVYLCASSFFGQGGTEAFFGQGTRLTVV.

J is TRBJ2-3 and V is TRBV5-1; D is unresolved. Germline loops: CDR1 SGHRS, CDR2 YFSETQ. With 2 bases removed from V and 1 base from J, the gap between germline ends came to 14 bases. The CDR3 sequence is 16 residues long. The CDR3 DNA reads TGCGCCAGCAGCTTCCATAGTACCGTAGGCACAGATACGCAGTATTTT. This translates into CASSFHSTVGTDTQYF.